This TCR beta chain appears in the sequencing data of a study of blood T cell repertoires in COVID-19. Sequencing was performed with immunoSEQ multiplex PCR; in TCRdb, only in-frame clones are kept and a portion is missing. The sample lists about 220,000 clones; over 70% were seen once. Germline lookup yields CDR1 SGHTS and CDR2 YDEGEE. V was clipped by 4 bases and J by 3 bases; unmatched bases: 6. This CDR3 has 14 amino acids. V is TRBV5-8 and J is TRBJ2-7, with 8 nucleotides matching TRBD1. Specimen: peripheral blood. This clonotype was sampled from a woman between 65 and 79 years old with acute or convalescent COVID-19. This CDR3 is CASSVGTGFYEQYF. Written as DNA, the CDR3 is TGTGCCAGCAGCGTTGGGACAGGTTTCTACGAGCAGTACTTC.